Included here is one T cell receptor beta chain sequence, with context. What this receptor recognizes is not known. No base quality values were provided; no much bigger clone lies one nucleotide off. The germline V and J ends show losses of 5 bases and 4 bases respectively, and no gene match explains 11 bases of the junction. Measured from the cysteine to the phenylalanine, the CDR3 is 15 residues long. Only CDR3 DNA remains: 45 bases, in frame from the first base. The germline V gene (reference sequence) sets CDR1 to LNHNV and CDR2 to YYDKDF. The time point label corresponds to: baseline before first vaccination. The vaccinee samples were drawn from two UK trials, COV001 and COV002, one of which was a single-blind randomized controlled phase 2/3 trial testing AZD1222 (ChAdOx1 nCoV-19) in healthy adults. Trial participant PBMC samples were collected at day 0 and day 28 after the second dose for TCRbeta chain sequencing.

These data belong to a study of T cell responses to AZD1222 COVID-19 vaccine listed by TCRdb under 2021. Regarding the study in general: AZD1222 recipients whose second dose came at about 4 weeks and those whose second dose came at about 12 weeks were combined into one group, since spike-specific TCR depth and breadth did not differ between the two schedules. Enrollment into the trials was organized by age into subgroups of 18-55, 56-69 and 70-plus years, and those subgroups contained roughly 150, 30 and 60 TCR-sequenced participants, respectively. TCR sequencing covered roughly 230 trial participants: 207 given two doses of AZD1222 and 26 given two doses of MenACWY control vaccine. Results the study describes overall, beyond this receptor: Conclusions about previously exposed vaccinees are limited, since just 5 or 6 AZD1222 recipients were seropositive for SARS-CoV-2 at baseline. No day 14 peak-response samples were available, so repertoires were characterized only after the peak T cell response. In the small 56-69-year group, the increase in depth fell short of significance, most likely because of low power. Epitopes outside the regions mutated in the B.1.351 and B.1.1.7 variants were reportedly recognized by nearly half of the unique spike-specific TCRs. The whole spike protein was spanned by vaccine-associated CD4 TCRs, and dominant responses were seen in regions 160-218 and 743-854. Most participants were white British and females outnumbered males, and the authors suggested that clonal diversity may have been underestimated. After two AZD1222 doses, both the breadth and the depth of spike-specific TCRs were significantly higher than at day 0 and than in MenACWY recipients.

The CDR3 regions of human TCRbeta chains were analyzed by immunosequencing. Per the source publication's procedure: Repertoire TCRs were checked for matches against a reference library of SARS-CoV-2-specific TCRs that had been generated using the MIRA antigen-specificity platform. Breadth was defined as the fraction of unique TCRs that were SARS-CoV-2-associated, and depth was defined as the fraction of total T cells that were SARS-CoV-2-associated. Using the MIRA data, each spike-specific TCR was mapped to the spike region that the TCR reacts to and placed in a CD4 or CD8 class. Log10-transformed breadth and depth values were compared by one-way ANOVA with Sidak's multiple comparisons tests. Sourced from immuneACCESS, this table was stored by TCRdb with only in-frame sequences that have V and J called. A share of the clones is absent; for the studies checked, an unresolved V gene accounts for under half, and the remainder has no known explanation. V, J and clone size derive from that table, while D and trimming were established from the DNA sequence. This sample holds about 140,000 clones; around 93% were observed only once. Together, the top ten hold approximately 2.6% of the sample.

The chain is encoded by TRBV15 joined to TRBJ2-7, with 7 bases in between that match TRBD1. This specimen consisted of peripheral blood, obtained on day 0 of AZD1222 vaccination. The sequence was collected from an adult in good health. The CDR3 reads CATSGQPGQPYEQYF. The sequence in DNA is TGTGCCACCAGCGGACAACCGGGACAGCCATACGAGCAGTACTTC.